This note documents a single T cell receptor (beta chain) sequence. This clone's antigen is unknown. No base qualities exist here, and no much larger clone lies one base off it. The sample's time point label is to be understood as: about 28 days (+/-7) after the second vaccine dose. AZD1222 recipients with second doses at about 4 weeks or about 12 weeks were pooled, because spike-specific TCR depth and breadth did not differ between schedules. Vaccinee samples were obtained from the UK trials COV001 and COV002, which included a single-blind randomized controlled phase 2/3 trial of AZD1222 (ChAdOx1 nCoV-19) in healthy adults. Trial participant PBMC samples were collected at day 0 and day 28 after the second dose for TCRbeta chain sequencing. This record comes from a study of T cell responses to AZD1222 COVID-19 vaccine (dated by TCRdb to about 2021). Background on the whole study: A total of roughly 240 trial participants underwent TCR sequencing, of whom 200 to 220 received two doses of AZD1222 and some 25 received two doses of the MenACWY control vaccine. Trial participants were enrolled by age into subgroups of 18-55, 56-69 and 70-plus years, and around 140, 26 and 57 TCR-sequenced participants, respectively, were included in these subgroups.

V is pruned by 4 bases and J by 6 bases, leaving 9 bases of the junction without a gene match. CDR1 and CDR2 (LGHDT, YNNKEL) derive from the germline V gene (reference sequence). The CDR3, from cysteine to phenylalanine, totals 15 residues. Only CDR3 DNA is held: 45 bases, read in frame from base 1. Results and caveats for the whole study, not just this receptor: Conclusions about previously exposed vaccinees were limited because only six AZD1222 recipients were SARS-CoV-2 seropositive at baseline. Epitopes outside the regions mutated in the B.1.351 and B.1.1.7 variants were reportedly recognized by nearly half of the unique spike-specific TCRs. CD4 TCRs associated with the vaccine covered the entire spike protein, and the dominant responses were in regions 160-218 and 743-854. In the small 56-69-year group, the increase in depth fell short of significance, most likely because of low power. A significant rise in spike-specific TCR breadth and depth was observed after two AZD1222 doses relative to day 0 and relative to MenACWY recipients. Because no samples from the day 14 peak response were available, repertoires could be characterized only after the peak T cell response. Most participants were white British and females outnumbered males, and the authors suggested that clonal diversity may have been underestimated.

The CDR3 regions of human TCRbeta chains were analyzed by immunosequencing. The authors processed their data as follows. Repertoire TCRs were checked for matches against a reference library of SARS-CoV-2-specific TCRs that had been generated using the MIRA antigen-specificity platform. Breadth meant the fraction of unique TCRs that were SARS-CoV-2-associated, whereas depth meant the fraction of total T cells that were SARS-CoV-2-associated. Using the MIRA data, each spike-specific TCR was assigned both to the spike region to which the TCR was reactive and to a CD4 or CD8 class. Log10-transformed breadth and depth values were compared by one-way ANOVA with Sidak's multiple comparisons tests. Here the immuneACCESS table is served through TCRdb, limited to in-frame sequences with V and J called. Missing clones are a known gap in these copies; in checked studies unresolved V genes cover under half, and the rest lacks a known reason. V and J calls and clone size follow that table, whereas D and trimming were derived from the DNA. Recorded for this sample are about 100,000 clones; around nine tenths of them occurred a single time. Clones ranked in the top ten supply less than 7.5% of the sample.

This specimen consisted of peripheral blood, obtained 28 days after the second AZD1222 dose. Recombination linked TRBV3-1 (or the pseudogene TRBV3-2) to TRBJ2-7, with 10 central nucleotides matching TRBD1. The TCR sequence derives from an adult who received the AZD1222 COVID-19 vaccine. The nucleotide sequence is given as TGTGCCAGCAGCCGGACAGGGGGTCCCGTCGCCGAGCAGTACTTC. Protein translation: CASSRTGGPVAEQYF.